Described below is a single T cell receptor (beta chain) sequence and its context. The CDR3 loop spans 14 amino acids. The V gene end was trimmed by 4 bases and the J gene end by 8 bases; junction bases not matched to a gene: 5. The germline V gene encodes CDR1 SGHDT and CDR2 YYEEEE. Some clones are missing from TCRdb's copy, which holds only in-frame ones; the method was immunoSEQ multiplex PCR. Of nearly 300,000 clones listed, roughly 86% were seen once; the top ten hold 2.9%. This sample was included in a study of blood T cell repertoires in COVID-19. Recruits, aged roughly 18 to 89 years, lived in under 25 US areas. Participants were placed into cohorts based on the clinical history they reported.

Sequencing was carried out using PBMCs or T cells enriched from blood (not recorded which). The clonotype comes from a woman aged 50 to 60 who had been exposed to COVID-19. V is TRBV5-6 and J is TRBJ1-4; the match to TRBD1 covers 10 bases. The CDR3 coding sequence is TGTGCCAGCAGCGAGGGACAGGGGATGGAAAAACTGTTTTTT. This encodes CASSEGQGMEKLFF.